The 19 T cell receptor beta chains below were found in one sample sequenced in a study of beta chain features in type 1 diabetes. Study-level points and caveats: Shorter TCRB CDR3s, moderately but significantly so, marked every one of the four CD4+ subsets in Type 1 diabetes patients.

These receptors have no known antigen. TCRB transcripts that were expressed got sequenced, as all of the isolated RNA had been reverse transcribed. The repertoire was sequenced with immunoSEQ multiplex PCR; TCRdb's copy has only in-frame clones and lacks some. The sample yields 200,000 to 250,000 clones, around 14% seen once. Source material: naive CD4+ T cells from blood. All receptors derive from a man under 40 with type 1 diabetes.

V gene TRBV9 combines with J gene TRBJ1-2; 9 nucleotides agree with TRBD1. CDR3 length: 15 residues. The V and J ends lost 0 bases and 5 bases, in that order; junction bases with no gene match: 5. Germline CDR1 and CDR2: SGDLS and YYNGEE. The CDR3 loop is CASSVGQGGGYGYTF. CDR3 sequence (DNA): TGTGCCAGCAGCGTAGGACAGGGGGGAGGATATGGCTACACCTTC.

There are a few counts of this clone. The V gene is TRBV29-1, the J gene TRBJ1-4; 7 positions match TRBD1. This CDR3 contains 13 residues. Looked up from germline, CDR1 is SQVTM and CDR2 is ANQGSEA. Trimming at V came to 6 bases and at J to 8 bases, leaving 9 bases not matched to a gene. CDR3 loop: CSVSTGLGEKLFF. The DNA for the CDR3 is TGCAGCGTGTCGACAGGGCTTGGCGAAAAACTGTTTTTT.

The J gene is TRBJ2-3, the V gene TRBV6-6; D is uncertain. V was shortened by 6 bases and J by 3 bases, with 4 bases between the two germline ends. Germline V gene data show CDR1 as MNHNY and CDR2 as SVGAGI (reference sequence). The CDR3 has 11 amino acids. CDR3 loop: CASSPTDTQYF. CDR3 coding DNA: TGTGCCAGCAGCCCTACAGATACGCAGTATTTT.

The CDR3, as DNA: TGTGCCAGCAGTGGGCAGTTCACAGATACGCAGTATTTT. Its translation: CASSGQFTDTQYF. This chain connects TRBV27 to TRBJ2-3; no clear D gene. This CDR3 has 13 residues. V lost 5 bases and J 2 bases, leaving 8 bases between the germline ends. From germline, CDR1 is MNHEY and CDR2 SMNVEV (reference sequence).

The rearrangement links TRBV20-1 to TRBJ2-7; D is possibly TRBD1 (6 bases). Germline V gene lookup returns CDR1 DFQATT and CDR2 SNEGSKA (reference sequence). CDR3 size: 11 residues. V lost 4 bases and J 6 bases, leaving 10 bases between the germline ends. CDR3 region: CSATQGSEQYF. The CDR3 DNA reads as TGCAGTGCTACACAGGGCAGCGAGCAGTACTTC.

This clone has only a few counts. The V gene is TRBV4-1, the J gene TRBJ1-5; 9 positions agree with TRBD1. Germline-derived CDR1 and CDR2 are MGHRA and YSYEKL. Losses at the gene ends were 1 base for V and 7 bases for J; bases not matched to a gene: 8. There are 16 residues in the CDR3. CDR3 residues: CASSQAAQGAEQPQHF. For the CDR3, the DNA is TGCGCCAGCAGCCAAGCGGCACAGGGGGCAGAACAGCCCCAGCATTTT.

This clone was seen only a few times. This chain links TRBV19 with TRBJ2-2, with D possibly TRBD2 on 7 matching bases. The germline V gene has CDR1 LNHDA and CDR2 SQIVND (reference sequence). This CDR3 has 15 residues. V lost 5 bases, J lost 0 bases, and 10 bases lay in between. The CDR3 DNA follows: TGTGCCAGTAGTGGGGGGGCCGCGAACACCGGGGAGCTGTTTTTT. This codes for CASSGGAANTGELFF.

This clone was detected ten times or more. CDR3 amino acids: CASSQVWAWIHQPQHF. In nucleotides, the CDR3 is TGCGCCAGCAGTCAAGTGTGGGCGTGGATCCATCAGCCCCAGCATTTT. V is TRBV23-1 and J is TRBJ1-5; D unclear. TRBV23-1 is recorded as an ORF, its role being uncertain. V shed 2 bases and J shed 5 bases, with 16 bases lying between them. This CDR3 has 16 amino acids.

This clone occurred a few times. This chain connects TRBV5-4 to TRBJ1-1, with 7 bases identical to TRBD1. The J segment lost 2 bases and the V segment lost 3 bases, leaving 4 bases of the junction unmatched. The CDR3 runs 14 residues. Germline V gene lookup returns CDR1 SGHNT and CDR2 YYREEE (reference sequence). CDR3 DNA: TGTGCCAGCAGCTCGGGACAGATAAACACTGAAGCTTTCTTT. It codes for CASSSGQINTEAFF.

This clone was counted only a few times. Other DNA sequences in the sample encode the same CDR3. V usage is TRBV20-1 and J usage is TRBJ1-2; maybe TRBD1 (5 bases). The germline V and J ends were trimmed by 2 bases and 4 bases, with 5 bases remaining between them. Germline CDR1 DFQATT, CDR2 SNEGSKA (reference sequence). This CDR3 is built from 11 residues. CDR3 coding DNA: TGCAGTGCTAGACAGGGCTATGGCTACACCTTC. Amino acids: CSARQGYGYTF.

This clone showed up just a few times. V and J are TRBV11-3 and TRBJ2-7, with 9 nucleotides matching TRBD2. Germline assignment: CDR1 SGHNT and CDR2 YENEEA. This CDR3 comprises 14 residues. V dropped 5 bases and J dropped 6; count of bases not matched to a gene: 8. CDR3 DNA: TGTGCCAGCAGCGCAGGCGGGGGGGCGGGCGAGCAGTACTTC. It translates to CASSAGGGAGEQYF.

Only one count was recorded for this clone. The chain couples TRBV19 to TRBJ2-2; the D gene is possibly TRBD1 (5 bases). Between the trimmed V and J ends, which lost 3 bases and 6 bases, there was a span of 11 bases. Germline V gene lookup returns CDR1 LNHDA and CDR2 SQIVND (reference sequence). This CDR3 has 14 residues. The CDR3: CASSIRGPAGELFF. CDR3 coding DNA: TGTGCCAGTAGTATTAGGGGCCCGGCCGGGGAGCTGTTTTTT.

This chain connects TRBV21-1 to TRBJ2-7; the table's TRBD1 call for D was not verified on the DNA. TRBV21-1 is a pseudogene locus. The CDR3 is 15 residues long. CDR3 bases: TGTGCCAGCAGCCCCCCCCGGGACAAGAACTACGAGCAGTACTTC. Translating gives CASSPPRDKNYEQYF.

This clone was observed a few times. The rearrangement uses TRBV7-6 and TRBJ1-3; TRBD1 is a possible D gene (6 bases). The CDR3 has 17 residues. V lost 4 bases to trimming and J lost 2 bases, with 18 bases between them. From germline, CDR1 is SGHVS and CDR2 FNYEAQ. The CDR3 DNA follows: TGTGCCAGCAGCTCCGAATTACAGGGAACTGCTGGAAACACCATATATTTT. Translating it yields CASSSELQGTAGNTIYF.

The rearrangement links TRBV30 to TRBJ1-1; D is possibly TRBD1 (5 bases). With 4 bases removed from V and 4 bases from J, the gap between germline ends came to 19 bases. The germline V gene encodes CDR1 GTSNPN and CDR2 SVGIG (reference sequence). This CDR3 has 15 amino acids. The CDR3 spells CAWKSLRPGGTEAFF. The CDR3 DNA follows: TGTGCCTGGAAAAGCCTCCGGCCCGGGGGCACTGAAGCTTTCTTT.

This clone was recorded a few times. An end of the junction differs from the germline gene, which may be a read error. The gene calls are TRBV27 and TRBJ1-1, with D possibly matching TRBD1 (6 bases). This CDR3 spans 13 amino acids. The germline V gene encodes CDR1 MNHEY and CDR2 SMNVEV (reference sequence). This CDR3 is CASRGGGLSDAFF. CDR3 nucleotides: TGTGCCAGCAGGGGAGGGGGACTCTCTGATGCTTTCTTT.

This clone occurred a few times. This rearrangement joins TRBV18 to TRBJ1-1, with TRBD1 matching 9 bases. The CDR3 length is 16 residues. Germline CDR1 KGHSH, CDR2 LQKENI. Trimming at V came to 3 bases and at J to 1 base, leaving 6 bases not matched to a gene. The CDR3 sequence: CASSPDRGLENTEAFF. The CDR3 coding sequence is TGTGCCAGCTCACCGGACAGGGGCCTGGAGAACACTGAAGCTTTCTTT.

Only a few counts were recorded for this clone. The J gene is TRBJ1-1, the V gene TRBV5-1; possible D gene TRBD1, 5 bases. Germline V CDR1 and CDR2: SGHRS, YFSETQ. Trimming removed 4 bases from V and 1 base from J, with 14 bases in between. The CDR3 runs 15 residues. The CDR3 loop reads CASSGTGLENTEAFF. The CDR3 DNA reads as TGCGCCAGCAGCGGAACGGGACTGGAGAACACTGAAGCTTTCTTT.

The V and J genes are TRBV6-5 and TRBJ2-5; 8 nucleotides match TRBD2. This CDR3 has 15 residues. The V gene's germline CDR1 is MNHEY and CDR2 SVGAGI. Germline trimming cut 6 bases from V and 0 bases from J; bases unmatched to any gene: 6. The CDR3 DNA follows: TGTGCCAGCAGAGACACGGGGGGGTACCAAGAGACCCAGTACTTC. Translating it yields CASRDTGGYQETQYF.